This entry lists 18 T cell receptor beta chains sequenced from one sample in a study of control samples from healthy donors and cancer patients. Libraries were prepared by immunoSEQ multiplex PCR; TCRdb keeps only in-frame clonotypes and omits some of them. The sample shows some 140,000 clones, approximately 94% of them seen only once. Sequenced material: blood. These receptors were obtained from a middle-aged man in good health.

The J gene is TRBJ1-5, the V gene TRBV9; D gene uncertain. V shed 0 bases and J shed 0 bases, with 13 bases lying between them. The CDR3 runs 17 residues. Germline CDR1 SGDLS, CDR2 YYNGEE. Written as DNA, the CDR3 is TGTGCCAGCAGCGTAGTAAACCGCGAGTATAGCAATCAGCCCCAGCATTTT. Amino acid sequence: CASSVVNREYSNQPQHF. The full variable domain, in which reference TRBV9 and TRBJ1-5 provide the parts outside the CDR3, is DSGVTQTPKHLITATGQRVTLRCSPRSGDLSVYWYQQSLDQGLQFLIQYYNGEERAKGNILERFSAQQFPDLHSELNLSSLELGDSALYFCASSVVNREYSNQPQHFGDGTRLSIL.

The chain recombines TRBV5-5 with TRBJ1-6, with TRBD1 as a possible D gene (6 bases). Trimming stripped 2 bases from V and 5 bases from J, with 17 bases between. There are 17 residues in the CDR3. Germline CDR1 reads SGHKS; CDR2 reads YYEKEE (reference sequence). The CDR3 region has the DNA TGTGCCAGCAGCTTTTTTGTCAGGGGAGGGAATAATTCACCCCTCCACTTT. Translation: CASSFFVRGGNNSPLHF.

This chain connects TRBV3-1 (or the pseudogene TRBV3-2) to TRBJ2-5; 9 positions agree with TRBD2. The CDR3 has 15 residues. V lost 2 bases, J lost 7 bases, and 8 bases stayed unmatched. Germline values: CDR1 LGHDT, CDR2 YNNKEL (reference sequence). The chain's CDR3 is CASSQLIAGERTQYF. The DNA of the CDR3 is TGTGCCAGCAGCCAACTGATAGCGGGGGAACGGACCCAGTACTTC.

The V gene is TRBV30, the J gene TRBJ1-3; unclear D gene. CDR1 is GTSNPN and CDR2 is SVGIG in the germline V gene (reference sequence). V lost 3 bases and J lost 0, with 15 bases in between. The CDR3 spans 16 residues. The CDR3 here is CAWSLPGSFSGNTIYF. CDR3 nucleotide sequence: TGTGCCTGGAGCCTACCTGGCTCCTTCTCTGGAAACACCATATATTTT.

Points on this clone: Additional DNA sequences in this sample encode the identical CDR3. The rearrangement uses TRBV25-1 and TRBJ2-7; the D is unclear. The length of the CDR3 is 11 residues. Germline CDR1 is MGHDK and CDR2 is SYGVNS. V gave up 3 bases and J gave up 3 bases, with 3 bases separating them. The CDR3 DNA is TGTGCCAGCAGTGACAGCTACGAGCAGTACTTC. It specifies CASSDSYEQYF.

The V gene is TRBV21-1, the J gene TRBJ2-7; the D call in the table, TRBD2, was not verified against the DNA. TRBV21-1 is flagged as a pseudogene. The CDR3 runs 14 residues. The DNA of the CDR3 is TGTGCCAGCAGCCCGCGACAGCCGGAGGGCGAGCAGTACTTC. Translation gives CASSPRQPEGEQYF.

This chain links TRBV12-3 or TRBV12-4 with TRBJ2-3; D is unresolved. CDR3 length: 13 amino acids. The germline V and J ends were trimmed by 1 base and 4 bases, with 6 bases remaining between them. The CDR3 nucleotides are TGTGCCAGCAGTTTAGACAGAGCAGATACGCAGTATTTT. Translating it yields CASSLDRADTQYF.

In nucleotides, the CDR3 is TGTGCCAGCAGACGACGCGCCAATAATTCACCCCTCCACTTT. Its translation is CASRRRANNSPLHF. This chain uses TRBV27 with TRBJ1-6; no definite D call. This CDR3 is built from 14 residues. V was clipped by 6 bases and J by 5 bases, with 11 bases between them. Germline assignment: CDR1 MNHEY and CDR2 SMNVEV (reference sequence).

The chain combines TRBV7-9 with TRBJ1-3; 8 bases map to TRBD1. The trim removed 5 bases at V and 8 bases at J, leaving 8 bases unmatched. This CDR3 contains 14 residues. Germline assignment: CDR1 SEHNR and CDR2 FQNEAQ (reference sequence). The CDR3 loop reads CASSNQGARDTIYF. DNA of the CDR3: TGTGCCAGCAGCAATCAGGGGGCGCGGGACACCATATATTTT.

The chain joins TRBV5-6 to TRBJ1-5, with D possibly matching TRBD1 (5 bases). The CDR3 length is 15 residues. The V end was cut by 3 bases, the J end by 4 bases, with 14 bases between. Germline-derived CDR1 and CDR2 are SGHDT and YYEEEE. The CDR3 coding sequence is TGTGCCAGCAGCTCGGGAGGGACCCTTAATCAGCCCCAGCATTTT. Translating it yields CASSSGGTLNQPQHF.

The gene calls are TRBV27 and TRBJ2-1; maybe TRBD1 (6 bases). Looked up from germline, CDR1 is MNHEY and CDR2 is SMNVEV (reference sequence). The CDR3 sequence is 15 residues long. V was cut by 2 bases and J by 4 bases, with 12 bases left in between. The CDR3 loop reads CASSLRDNLYNEQFF. CDR3 coding DNA: TGTGCCAGCAGTTTACGGGACAATCTATACAATGAGCAGTTCTTC.

This sequence joins TRBV7-2 and TRBJ2-4; 11 bases match TRBD2. CDR1 is SGHTA, CDR2 FQGNSA, per germline. This CDR3 is 19 amino acids long. Losses at the gene ends were 1 base for V and 1 base for J; bases not matched to a gene: 9. The CDR3 nucleotides read TGTGCCAGCAGCTTAGAGTTTAGCGGGGGGGCTTTGGCCAAAAACATTCAGTACTTC. It is translated as CASSLEFSGGALAKNIQYF.

The V and J genes are TRBV28 and TRBJ1-6; D unresolved. The CDR3 has 12 amino acids. V dropped 4 bases and J dropped 10 bases, with 8 bases sitting between them. CDR1 is MDHEN and CDR2 is SYDVKM in the germline V gene. CDR3 loop: CASSYSRSPLHF. The CDR3 DNA is TGTGCCAGCAGTTATTCTCGGTCACCCCTCCACTTT.

The V call is TRBV6-1, the J call TRBJ1-4; perhaps TRBD1 as D (5 bases). The V gene's germline CDR1 is MNHNS and CDR2 SASEGT. The V gene lost 0 bases and the J gene lost 8 bases, with 13 bases spanning the gap. The CDR3 sequence is 15 residues long. CDR3 nucleotide sequence: TGTGCCAGCAGTGAAGCGGGAGGGGCAGGGGAAAAACTGTTTTTT. It yields the protein CASSEAGGAGEKLFF.

The chain links TRBV6-5 to TRBJ1-2; D is unclear. V was cut by 0 bases and J by 8 bases, with 13 bases left in between. The CDR3 loop spans 14 amino acids. The germline CDR1 and CDR2 sequences are MNHEY and SVGAGI. CDR3 residues: CASSYSKGSGGYTF. In DNA, the CDR3 is TGTGCCAGCAGTTACTCGAAAGGGTCCGGGGGCTACACCTTC.

V usage is TRBV5-1 and J usage is TRBJ1-1, with D tentatively TRBD1 (5 bases). V lost 5 bases and J lost 3, with 5 bases in between. CDR1 is SGHRS and CDR2 is YFSETQ in the germline V gene. This CDR3 spans 11 amino acids. The CDR3 region is CASRGDTEAFF. Here the CDR3 DNA reads TGCGCCAGCAGGGGGGACACTGAAGCTTTCTTT.

A single count supports this clone. This sequence joins TRBV7-9 and TRBJ1-3; 10 bases match TRBD1. Germline CDR1 SEHNR, CDR2 FQNEAQ (reference sequence). V trimming: 5 bases; J trimming: 4 bases; junction bases outside the gene matches: 5. The CDR3 contains 15 residues. CDR3 DNA: TGTGCCAGCAGCGCCGACAGGGGGCTAGGAAACACCATATATTTT. The encoded protein is CASSADRGLGNTIYF.

This clone was recorded only once. This chain uses TRBV4-2 with TRBJ1-3, with 8 bases identical to TRBD1. Unmatched junction bases numbered 3, after V lost 4 bases and J lost 7 bases. The CDR3 totals 13 residues. Germline V gives CDR1 LGHNA, CDR2 YNFKEQ. CDR3 DNA: TGTGCCAGCAGCCCCGGACAGGGTAACACCATATATTTT. It translates to CASSPGQGNTIYF.